The 32 T cell receptor beta chains below come from one sample, sequenced in a study of T cell responses to AZD1222 COVID-19 vaccine. The data were produced by immunoSEQ multiplex PCR, yet TCRdb's version contains in-frame clones alone and is incomplete. The repertoire consists of 150,000 or so clones, with about 91% occurring once and the leading ten covering 3.8%. The sample in question was peripheral blood, obtained 28 days after the second AZD1222 dose. These receptor sequences come from an adult who received the AZD1222 COVID-19 vaccine.

The chain is built from TRBV29-1 and TRBJ2-1; 8 positions agree with TRBD2. Germline V gives CDR1 SQVTM, CDR2 ANQGSEA. V lost 6 bases, J lost 4 bases, and 5 bases stayed unmatched. The CDR3 length is 13 residues. Here the CDR3 reads CSVGERGYNEQFF. The CDR3 bases are TGCAGCGTGGGGGAGCGGGGGTACAATGAGCAGTTCTTC.

The sample holds one count of this clone. This chain joins TRBV4-2 and TRBJ2-5; D could derive from TRBD1 or TRBD2 (5 bases each). V lost 4 bases and J lost 5, with 35 bases in between. From germline, CDR1 is LGHNA and CDR2 YNFKEQ. The CDR3 covers 21 residues. As DNA, the CDR3 is TGTGCCAGCAGCCGATTACCCACGACAACGGGACGTAGCATGCAGCGGGAGACCCAGTACTTC. Translated, it gives CASSRLPTTTGRSMQRETQYF.

The J gene is TRBJ2-1, the V gene TRBV7-2, with 15 bases identical to TRBD2. Trimming cost V 0 bases and J 4 bases; bases outside gene matches: 4. Germline-derived CDR1 and CDR2 are SGHTA and FQGNSA. This CDR3 is 18 amino acids long. The CDR3 reads CASSLAGLAGGPYNEQFF. The CDR3 bases are TGTGCCAGCAGCTTAGCGGGACTAGCGGGAGGTCCATACAATGAGCAGTTCTTC.

This chain connects TRBV18 to TRBJ2-2; D is unclear. Germline V gene data show CDR1 as KGHSH and CDR2 as LQKENI. V was shortened by 6 bases and J by 6 bases, with 14 bases between the two germline ends. This CDR3 region has 14 residues. The CDR3 DNA is TGTGCCAGCTCGCCCCTGACGGTCCCCGGGGAGCTGTTTTTT. It yields the protein CASSPLTVPGELFF.

V and J are TRBV5-1 and TRBJ1-2, with D possibly TRBD1 on 5 matching bases. The CDR3 is 16 amino acids. Per the germline V gene, CDR1 is SGHRS and CDR2 is YFSETQ. The V gene lost 1 base and the J gene lost 0 bases, with 13 bases spanning the gap. CDR3 residues: CASSLIDDRANYGYTF. CDR3 sequence (DNA): TGCGCCAGCAGCTTGATCGACGACAGAGCTAACTATGGCTACACCTTC. The variable domain in full, completed from reference TRBV5-1 and TRBJ1-2, reads KAGVTQTPRYLIKTRGQQVTLSCSPISGHRSVSWYQQTPGQGLQFLFEYFSETQRNKGNFPGRFSGRQFSNSRSEMNVSTLELGDSALYLCASSLIDDRANYGYTFGSGTRLTVV.

The chain recombines TRBV27 with TRBJ2-7, with 8 bases aligning to TRBD2. Germline trimming cut 4 bases from V and 9 bases from J; bases unmatched to any gene: 8. Germline CDR1 is MNHEY and CDR2 is SMNVEV (reference sequence). The CDR3 is made up of 13 amino acids. DNA for the CDR3: TGTGCCAGCAGTTGGCTAGCGGGTCCCGGGCAGTACTTC. It specifies CASSWLAGPGQYF.

The chain employs TRBV4-1 and TRBJ2-5; TRBD2 aligns across 11 bases. The CDR3 runs to 17 residues. With V trimmed by 1 base and J by 2 bases, 6 bases remained unmatched. Germline CDR1 is MGHRA and CDR2 is YSYEKL. Here the CDR3 reads CASSQAMTSGDQETQYF. The CDR3 region has the DNA TGCGCCAGCAGCCAAGCGATGACTAGCGGGGATCAAGAGACCCAGTACTTC.

The CDR3 reads CASSISATNYGYTF. CDR3 DNA sequence: TGTGCCAGTAGTATATCGGCAACTAACTATGGCTACACCTTC. The rearrangement links TRBV19 to TRBJ1-2, with D hard to call. The CDR3 loop spans 14 amino acids. CDR1 is LNHDA, CDR2 SQIVND, per germline (reference sequence). The germline V and J ends were trimmed by 2 bases and 0 bases, with 7 bases remaining between them.

The chain uses TRBV30 and TRBJ1-2; D is undetermined. This CDR3 spans 12 amino acids. Germline loops: CDR1 GTSNPN, CDR2 SVGIG (reference sequence). The V gene lost 4 bases and the J gene lost 5 bases, with 11 bases spanning the gap. The CDR3 DNA sequence: TGTGCCTGGATTCGTCCCCCTTATGGCTACACCTTC. Translation gives CAWIRPPYGYTF.

The sample holds one count of this clone. The same CDR3 also results from other DNA sequences found in this sample. J is TRBJ1-1 and V is TRBV6-2 or TRBV6-3, with D perhaps TRBD1 (6 bases). CDR3 length equals 15 residues. V gave up 2 bases and J gave up 0 bases, with 10 bases separating them. The germline CDR1 and CDR2 sequences are MNHEY and SVGEGT. The chain's CDR3 is CASSYLQGMNTEAFF. CDR3 DNA: TGTGCCAGCAGTTACCTACAGGGAATGAACACTGAAGCTTTCTTT.

The genes are TRBV7-2 and TRBJ1-2; TRBD1 matches at 7 bases. V dropped 4 bases and J dropped 8; count of bases not matched to a gene: 16. This CDR3 region has 16 residues. Germline CDR1 reads SGHTA; CDR2 reads FQGNSA. The CDR3 loop is CASSSKGQDGQRGYTF. CDR3 DNA sequence: TGTGCCAGCAGCTCAAAAGGACAGGACGGTCAGCGAGGCTACACCTTC. Combining the CDR3 with reference TRBV7-2 and TRBJ1-2 gives the whole variable domain GAGVSQSPSNKVTEKGKDVELRCDPISGHTALYWYRQSLGQGLEFLIYFQGNSAPDKSGLPSDRFSAERTGGSVSTLTIQRTQQEDSAVYLCASSSKGQDGQRGYTFGSGTRLTVV.

This chain connects TRBV30 to TRBJ1-6, with 8 bases matching TRBD1. The CDR3 consists of 17 residues. Germline V gene data show CDR1 as GTSNPN and CDR2 as SVGIG (reference sequence). J gave up 8 bases and V 0 bases, and 12 bases lay outside the gene matches. This chain's CDR3 is CAWSVQSGGAGDSPLHF. In DNA, the CDR3 is TGTGCCTGGAGTGTACAATCAGGGGGCGCGGGGGATTCACCCCTCCACTTT.

This clone was seen a handful of times. This chain joins TRBV30 and TRBJ2-7; 7 bases fit TRBD2. With V trimmed by 1 base and J by 3 bases, 3 bases remained unmatched. The CDR3 covers 13 residues. CDR1 GTSNPN and CDR2 SVGIG come from the germline V gene (reference sequence). The CDR3 nucleotides read TGTGCCTGGAGTGCAACGGGAGGCTACGAGCAGTACTTC. It is translated as CAWSATGGYEQYF.

J is TRBJ2-2 and V is TRBV6-4, with D possibly being TRBD2 (6 bases). The ends were cut back, 4 bases at V and 1 base at J, with 13 bases in the middle. Germline CDR1 MRHNA, CDR2 SNTAGT. CDR3 length: 16 residues. CDR3 sequence: CASSGEGLVNTGELFF. DNA of the CDR3: TGTGCCAGCAGTGGAGAGGGACTGGTGAACACCGGGGAGCTGTTTTTT.

The V gene is TRBV11-2, the J gene TRBJ2-4; TRBD2 aligns across 11 bases. CDR1 is SGHAT and CDR2 is FQNNGV in the germline V gene. This CDR3 has 16 amino acids. Trimming cost V 5 bases and J 6 bases; bases outside gene matches: 9. CDR3 amino acids: CASSPIAGGPGNIQYF. The CDR3 DNA reads as TGTGCCAGCAGCCCGATAGCGGGGGGGCCGGGAAACATTCAGTACTTC.

The chain is built from TRBV7-2 and TRBJ2-3; D is unresolved. CDR1 is SGHTA and CDR2 is FQGNSA in the germline V gene. V was trimmed by 1 base and J by 0 bases, leaving 11 bases between them. This CDR3 spans 16 amino acids. Here the CDR3 DNA reads TGTGCCAGCAGCTTAGTGGGCAGCCCTAGCACAGATACGCAGTATTTT. Its translation is CASSLVGSPSTDTQYF.

V gene TRBV11-3 combines with J gene TRBJ2-7; D perhaps matches TRBD1 (6 bases). The germline CDR1 and CDR2 sequences are SGHNT and YENEEA. This CDR3 has 14 residues. Trimming removed 5 bases from V and 2 bases from J, with 13 bases in between. In nucleotides, the CDR3 is TGTGCCAGCAGCCCCCGGGACAACCCCTACGAGCAGTACTTC. Its protein is CASSPRDNPYEQYF.

The rearrangement joins TRBV30 to TRBJ1-5; TRBD1 might be the D (5 bases). The germline V and J ends were trimmed by 4 bases and 3 bases, with 7 bases remaining between them. This CDR3 has 12 amino acids. The germline V gene has CDR1 GTSNPN and CDR2 SVGIG (reference sequence). CDR3 amino acids: CAWTRDNQPQHF. Here the CDR3 DNA reads TGTGCCTGGACCAGGGACAATCAGCCCCAGCATTTT.

The genes are TRBV6-2 or TRBV6-3 and TRBJ2-3; D perhaps matches TRBD1 (6 bases). Germline assignment: CDR1 MNHEY and CDR2 SVGEGT. This CDR3 contains 16 residues. Trimming shortened V by 1 base and J by 2 bases, and 13 bases separated the two germline ends. The CDR3: CASSYWGRRTTDTQYF. The CDR3 DNA sequence: TGTGCCAGCAGTTACTGGGGGCGGCGGACCACAGATACGCAGTATTTT.

The chain is built from TRBV4-2 and TRBJ2-6; possible D gene TRBD1, 5 bases. V lost 0 bases and J lost 3, with 9 bases in between. Germline CDR1 and CDR2: LGHNA and YNFKEQ. The length of the CDR3 is 16 residues. The CDR3 DNA follows: TGTGCCAGCAGCCAAGATGGCCAGGGTGGGGCCAACGTCCTGACTTTC. Translated: CASSQDGQGGANVLTF.

V gene TRBV7-2 combines with J gene TRBJ1-2; 8 positions agree with TRBD1. Germline assignment: CDR1 SGHTA and CDR2 FQGNSA. The CDR3 covers 15 residues. V dropped 5 bases and J dropped 4; count of bases not matched to a gene: 9. CDR3 residues: CASSPSGQEFYGYTF. CDR3 nucleotide sequence: TGTGCCAGCAGCCCTTCGGGACAGGAGTTCTATGGCTACACCTTC.

The rearrangement links TRBV5-6 to TRBJ1-4; perhaps TRBD1 as D (6 bases). The CDR3 loop spans 17 amino acids. CDR1 SGHDT and CDR2 YYEEEE come from the germline V gene. The ends were cut back, 3 bases at V and 7 bases at J, with 22 bases in the middle. The CDR3 coding sequence is TGTGCCAGCAGCTCCCCCACACTCAAACAGGGAACTGAAAAACTGTTTTTT. This codes for CASSSPTLKQGTEKLFF.

The CDR3 loop reads CASSEPNTGELFF. DNA for the CDR3: TGTGCCAGCAGTGAACCTAACACCGGGGAGCTGTTTTTT. This sequence joins TRBV13 and TRBJ2-2, with D unresolved. CDR1 is PRHDT and CDR2 is FYEKMQ in the germline V gene (reference sequence). This CDR3 spans 13 amino acids. V shed 6 bases and J shed 2 bases, with 7 bases lying between them.

The chain has TRBV30 and TRBJ2-2; tentatively, D is TRBD1 (5 bases). This CDR3 has 15 residues. V shed 3 bases and J shed 2 bases, with 13 bases lying between them. Germline assignment: CDR1 GTSNPN and CDR2 SVGIG (reference sequence). The DNA of the CDR3 is TGTGCCTGGAGGACAGTGGTTGGAAACACCGGGGAGCTGTTTTTT. Translation gives CAWRTVVGNTGELFF.

The V and J genes are TRBV7-9 and TRBJ1-1, with 7 bases fitting TRBD1. Germline loops: CDR1 SEHNR, CDR2 FQNEAQ (reference sequence). V trimming: 5 bases; J trimming: 8 bases; junction bases outside the gene matches: 11. This CDR3 has 14 residues. CDR3 bases: TGTGCCAGCAGCATCGAGACAGGGAGAGACGAAGCTTTCTTT. Protein product: CASSIETGRDEAFF.

V usage is TRBV27 and J usage is TRBJ1-1; D unclear. The CDR3 covers 16 residues. The V end lost 5 bases, the J end lost 0 bases, and 16 bases lay between the germline ends. Per the germline V gene, CDR1 is MNHEY and CDR2 is SMNVEV (reference sequence). The chain's CDR3 is CASSPGGGLMNTEAFF. Written as DNA, the CDR3 is TGTGCCAGCAGTCCCGGCGGCGGTTTGATGAACACTGAAGCTTTCTTT.

J is TRBJ2-1 and V is TRBV4-2, with TRBD1 identical over 7 bases. The CDR3 has 17 residues. Germline CDR1 LGHNA, CDR2 YNFKEQ. V dropped 2 bases and J dropped 2; count of bases not matched to a gene: 9. The CDR3 DNA is TGTGCCAGCAGCCAATCAGGGGGTAGCAGCCCCTACAATGAGCAGTTCTTC. Translation: CASSQSGGSSPYNEQFF.

This clone was recorded only once. V is TRBV12-5 and J is TRBJ1-3, with TRBD1 identical over 7 bases. CDR3 size: 14 residues. The V segment lost 6 bases and the J segment 1 base; nucleotides outside the gene matches: 3. CDR1 is LGHNT and CDR2 is FRNRAP in the germline V gene. CDR3 DNA: TGTGCTAGTGGGTTGACAGGGTCTGGAAACACCATATATTTT. Its translation: CASGLTGSGNTIYF.

The chain employs TRBV19 and TRBJ1-5; TRBD1 aligns across 7 bases. The V gene end was trimmed by 9 bases and the J gene end by 2 bases; junction bases not matched to a gene: 7. This CDR3 comprises 14 residues. Per germline, CDR1 LNHDA and CDR2 SQIVND (reference sequence). DNA for the CDR3: TGTGCCAGCATACGGACAGGAGGCAATCAGCCCCAGCATTTT. The encoded protein is CASIRTGGNQPQHF.

The rearrangement joins TRBV3-1 (or the pseudogene TRBV3-2) to TRBJ1-3; no reliable D call. Germline V CDR1 and CDR2: LGHDT, YNNKEL (reference sequence). Trimming removed 4 bases from V and 2 bases from J, with 9 bases in between. The CDR3 has 14 amino acids. DNA of the CDR3: TGTGCCAGCAGCCTAGAGAGACCTGGAAACACCATATATTTT. Protein sequence: CASSLERPGNTIYF.

J is TRBJ2-4 and V is TRBV7-2; D ambiguous. The germline V gene encodes CDR1 SGHTA and CDR2 FQGNSA. Deletions cut 0 bases from V and 8 bases from J, with 5 bases between. The CDR3 is made up of 12 amino acids. The CDR3 DNA follows: TGTGCCAGCAGCTTAGCGGCTGACATTCAGTACTTC. Translation: CASSLAADIQYF.

The chain employs TRBV19 and TRBJ2-1; 11 nucleotides line up with TRBD1. Trimming took 6 bases from V and 7 from J; bases not matched to a gene: 8. The CDR3 spans 15 residues. Germline loops: CDR1 LNHDA, CDR2 SQIVND (reference sequence). The CDR3 loop reads CASRTDRGLPNEQFF. In DNA, the CDR3 is TGTGCCAGTAGGACGGACAGGGGGCTACCGAATGAGCAGTTCTTC.